The next 6 T cell receptor beta chains were all read from a single sample in a study of cytomegalovirus exposure and HLA in healthy donors. PCR was performed using 60 Vbeta and 13 Jbeta primers. Sequencing was performed with immunoSEQ multiplex PCR; in TCRdb, only in-frame clones are kept and a portion is missing. The data hold under 100,000 clones, with about 9.5% observed a single time. The sample taken for sequencing was PBMCs. These receptors all stem from a man between 60 and 75 years old in good health and CMV-seropositive.

CDR3 coding DNA: TGTGCCAGCAGTGAGGGCGGGACTCCCCAAGAGACCCAGTACTTC. Translated: CASSEGGTPQETQYF. J is TRBJ2-5 and V is TRBV6-1; the D gene is possibly TRBD2 (6 bases). Germline V gene lookup returns CDR1 MNHNS and CDR2 SASEGT. The CDR3 loop spans 15 amino acids. The germline V and J ends were trimmed by 3 bases and 1 base, with 12 bases remaining between them.

The chain carries TRBV30 and TRBJ1-2; 7 positions agree with TRBD1. V was clipped by 5 bases and J by 8 bases; unmatched bases: 5. Germline V gives CDR1 GTSNPN, CDR2 SVGIG (reference sequence). CDR3 length equals 11 residues. The CDR3, as DNA: TGTGCCTGGGGGGCAGGGGGGGGCTACACCTTC. This encodes CAWGAGGGYTF.

J is TRBJ1-4 and V is TRBV30, with D possibly TRBD1 on 6 matching bases. Per the germline V gene, CDR1 is GTSNPN and CDR2 is SVGIG (reference sequence). This CDR3 region has 15 residues. Deletions cut 3 bases from V and 4 bases from J, with 15 bases between. DNA of the CDR3: TGTGCCTGGAGCGGGGGGGGGCGTCTTAATGAAAAACTGTTTTTT. It translates to CAWSGGGRLNEKLFF.

The chain is built from TRBV25-1 and TRBJ2-1, with TRBD2 identical over 10 bases. CDR3 size: 15 residues. The V and J ends lost 3 bases and 3 bases, in that order; junction bases with no gene match: 2. Per germline, CDR1 MGHDK and CDR2 SYGVNS. The CDR3 sequence is CASSEGTSDYNEQFF. The CDR3 nucleotides read TGTGCCAGCAGTGAGGGGACTAGCGACTACAATGAGCAGTTCTTC.

This chain uses TRBV27 with TRBJ2-7, with D possibly TRBD2 on 6 matching bases. CDR1 is MNHEY and CDR2 is SMNVEV in the germline V gene (reference sequence). This CDR3 region has 13 residues. V was trimmed by 3 bases and J by 7 bases, leaving 13 bases between them. CDR3 region: CASSFDFGGEQYV. CDR3 nucleotide sequence: TGTGCCAGCAGTTTCGACTTTGGAGGGGAGCAGTACGTC.

The chain combines TRBV15 with TRBJ2-5; TRBD1 matches at 10 bases. The junction had 5 bases not matched to a gene; V was cut back by 0 bases and J by 4 bases. The CDR3 runs to 16 residues. Germline V CDR1 and CDR2: LNHNV, YYDKDF (reference sequence). CDR3: CATSRDGTGAGETQYF. CDR3 coding DNA: TGTGCCACCAGCAGAGATGGGACAGGGGCTGGAGAGACCCAGTACTTC.